This T cell receptor (beta chain) was identified during a study of blood T cell repertoires in COVID-19. Germline trimming cut 4 bases from V and 10 bases from J; bases unmatched to any gene: 20. The CDR3 contains 19 residues. Germline V gene data show CDR1 as LGHNA and CDR2 as YNFKEQ. Original methodology: Estimates of nucleated cell counts were drawn from the amplification of reference gene primers. Generated by immunoSEQ multiplex PCR, the TCRdb table keeps only in-frame clones and is missing some. V and J calls and clone size are those listed in that table; D and trimming were worked out from the DNA. Among roughly 60,000 clones, roughly 84% were seen once, and the ten largest hold about 16%.

The rearrangement links TRBV4-2 to TRBJ2-6; 9 nucleotides match TRBD1. Material for sequencing was peripheral blood. This clonotype originated in a man in his sixties with COVID-19, enrolled during active disease. The CDR3 sequence: CASSPRTGDGLGPANVLTF. CDR3 bases: TGTGCCAGCAGCCCGAGGACAGGGGACGGTCTGGGGCCAGCGAACGTCCTGACTTTC.